A selection of T cell receptor beta chains follows, all from one sample in a study of cytomegalovirus exposure and HLA in healthy donors. Sequencing was performed with immunoSEQ multiplex PCR; in TCRdb, only in-frame clones are kept and a portion is missing. The sample yields 95,000 to 100,000 clones, 60% to 75% seen once. Material for sequencing was PBMCs. The receptor set was obtained from a woman aged 40 to 50 in good health and CMV-seronegative. The CDR3 runs from the conserved cysteine through the conserved F or W. The order of the fields is D gene, V gene, J gene, clone size, CDR3 protein, CDR3 DNA. The D gene is left open where the match is weak. Size values are once, few and many counts, or a class for expanded clones, and some rows have none.

>.|TRBV7-2|TRBJ2-1|.
CASSLRDSYNEQFF
TGTGCCAGCAGCTTACGGGACTCCTACAATGAGCAGTTCTTC
>.|TRBV7-9|TRBJ2-7|.
CSSSYSGGLYEQYF
TGTTCCAGCAGCTACTCAGGGGGGCTCTACGAGCAGTACTTC
>TRBD1|TRBV7-2|TRBJ2-7|.
CASSLTGQVYSYEQYF
TGTGCCAGCAGCTTAACCGGACAGGTCTATTCCTACGAGCAGTACTTC
>.|TRBV2|TRBJ2-7|.
CASTSGGALEQYF
TGTGCCAGCACGTCGGGGGGCGCATTGGAGCAGTACTTC
>.|TRBV29-1|TRBJ2-7|.
CSVRGASERPSYEQYF
TGCAGCGTTCGGGGGGCTAGCGAGCGGCCGAGCTACGAGCAGTACTTC
>.|TRBV11-2|TRBJ2-5|.
CASSLGLGDYQETQYF
TGTGCCAGCAGCTTAGGGTTGGGGGACTACCAAGAGACCCAGTACTTC
>TRBD1|TRBV7-3|TRBJ2-2|once
CASSSSRDRNTGELFF
TGTGCCAGCAGCTCCAGCCGGGACAGAAACACCGGGGAGCTGTTTTTT
>TRBD2|TRBV28|TRBJ2-5|.
CASSFVGGRVTQYF
TGTGCCAGCAGTTTCGTTGGCGGGAGGGTGACCCAGTACTTC
>.|TRBV6-4|TRBJ1-1|once
CASSPDTVSTEAFF
TGTGCCAGCAGCCCCGACACGGTGAGCACTGAAGCTTTCTTT
>.|TRBV11-2|TRBJ2-5|.
CASSLSSAGRGYF
TGTGCCAGCAGCTTAAGTTCGGCAGGCCGGGGGTACTTC
>.|TRBV7-9|TRBJ1-4|.
CSSSPSQGEKLFF
TGTTCCAGCAGCCCATCCCAGGGGGAAAAACTGTTTTTT
>TRBD2|TRBV27|TRBJ2-7|.
CASSPFLAGPSYEQYF
TGTGCCAGCAGTCCGTTCTTAGCGGGGCCCTCCTACGAGCAGTACTTC
>.|TRBV7-3|TRBJ2-2|few
CASSAVVSGELFF
TGTGCCAGCAGCGCCGTAGTATCCGGGGAGCTGTTTTTT
>TRBD2|TRBV19|TRBJ2-7|.
CASSPRATSGRTGEQYF
TGTGCCAGTAGTCCTAGGGCCACTAGCGGGAGGACTGGCGAGCAGTACTTC
>.|TRBV2|TRBJ1-1|.
CASSSGHTNTEAFF
TGTGCCAGCAGTTCGGGACATACGAACACTGAAGCTTTCTTT
>.|TRBV7-2|TRBJ1-3|.
CASSQSRSSGNTIYF
TGTGCCAGCAGCCAGTCTCGAAGCTCTGGAAACACCATATATTTT
>TRBD1|TRBV7-2|TRBJ2-7|.
CASSPRQGAYEQYF
TGTGCCAGCAGCCCCCGACAGGGAGCCTACGAGCAGTACTTC
>TRBD2|TRBV7-3|TRBJ2-5|.
CASSLVSSGRKETQYF
TGTGCCAGCAGCTTAGTGTCTAGCGGGAGAAAAGAGACCCAGTACTTC
>.|TRBV27|TRBJ2-2|few
CASSLSPNTGELFF
TGTGCCAGCAGTTTATCCCCTAACACCGGGGAGCTGTTTTTT
>.|TRBV12-5|TRBJ1-2|.
CASGLAQGGGYTF
TGTGCTAGTGGTTTGGCACAGGGCGGTGGCTACACCTTC
>TRBD2|TRBV7-9|TRBJ2-3|.
CASNLNEHSGMSTDTQYF
TGTGCCAGCAACCTAAACGAACATAGCGGGATGAGCACAGATACGCAGTATTTT
>TRBD1|TRBV19|TRBJ1-4|.
CASTDRVQNEKLFF
TGTGCCAGTACCGACAGGGTCCAGAATGAAAAACTGTTTTTT
>.|TRBV6-6|TRBJ2-5|.
CASSYGGGKETQYF
TGTGCCAGCAGTTACGGGGGAGGCAAGGAGACCCAGTACTTC